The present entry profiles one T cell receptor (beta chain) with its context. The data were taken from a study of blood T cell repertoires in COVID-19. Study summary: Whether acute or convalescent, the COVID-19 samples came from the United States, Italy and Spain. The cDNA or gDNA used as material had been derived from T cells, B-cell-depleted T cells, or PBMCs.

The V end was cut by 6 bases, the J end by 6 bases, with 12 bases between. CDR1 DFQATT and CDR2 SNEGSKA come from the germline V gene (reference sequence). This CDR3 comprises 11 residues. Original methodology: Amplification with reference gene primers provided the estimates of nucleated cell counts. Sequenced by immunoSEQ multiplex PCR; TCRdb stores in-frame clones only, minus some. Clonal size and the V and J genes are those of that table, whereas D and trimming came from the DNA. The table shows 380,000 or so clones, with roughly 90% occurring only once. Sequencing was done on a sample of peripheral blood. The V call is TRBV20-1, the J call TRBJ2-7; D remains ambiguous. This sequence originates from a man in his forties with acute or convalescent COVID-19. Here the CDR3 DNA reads TGCAGTGCCTTTCTCAGTCCCGAGCAGTACTTC. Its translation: CSAFLSPEQYF.